This T cell receptor (beta chain) is drawn from a study of blood T cells in healthy people across ages. Study-level findings and limits: Possibly confounding the expanded clonotype changes was the fact that donor CMV status was unknown. Researchers said unsorted PBMCs prevented a conclusive naive versus antigen-experienced comparison. Per million T cells, TCR beta diversity dropped about linearly as age rose.

A note on this clonotype: Its antigen is as yet unknown.

A second PCR, run for about 7 to 11 cycles, used a sample-barcoded 5' primer plus a J-beta primer mix. Each of the samples gave a minimum of 2.5 million paired-end reads that contained CDR3. TCRdb re-called the 5' RACE reads through MiXCR, storing one row per CDR3 protein. The sample holds 650,000 to 900,000 distinct CDR3 sequences, about 62% seen once. Sequencing was carried out using blood. The clonotype was recovered from a man aged 25-45 years in good health.

The CDR3 region has the DNA TGTGCCAGCAGCTTAGAGGGGGGGCGGATGGGTCAGCCCCAGCATTTT. Translated: CASSLEGGRMGQPQHF. This rearrangement joins TRBV7-2 to TRBJ1-5, with TRBD1 as a possible D gene (6 bases). V lost 1 base and J lost 6, with 16 bases in between. Per germline, CDR1 SGHTA and CDR2 FQGNSA. This CDR3 contains 16 residues. The full variable domain, its missing parts supplied by reference TRBV7-2 and TRBJ1-5, is GAGVSQSPSNKVTEKGKDVELRCDPISGHTALYWYRQSLGQGLEFLIYFQGNSAPDKSGLPSDRFSAERTGGSVSTLTIQRTQQEDSAVYLCASSLEGGRMGQPQHFGDGTRLSIL.